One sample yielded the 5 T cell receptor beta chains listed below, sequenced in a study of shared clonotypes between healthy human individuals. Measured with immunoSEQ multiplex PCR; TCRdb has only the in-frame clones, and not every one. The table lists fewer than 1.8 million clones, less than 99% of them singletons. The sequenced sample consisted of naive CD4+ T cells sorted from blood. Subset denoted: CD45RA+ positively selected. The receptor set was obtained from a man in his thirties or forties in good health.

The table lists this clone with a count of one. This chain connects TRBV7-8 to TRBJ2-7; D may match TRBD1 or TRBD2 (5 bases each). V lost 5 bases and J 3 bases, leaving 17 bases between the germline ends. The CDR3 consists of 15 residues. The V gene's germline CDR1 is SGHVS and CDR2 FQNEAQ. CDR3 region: CASSPIEGLGYEQYF. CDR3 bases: TGTGCCAGCAGCCCTATAGAGGGGCTGGGCTACGAGCAGTACTTC.

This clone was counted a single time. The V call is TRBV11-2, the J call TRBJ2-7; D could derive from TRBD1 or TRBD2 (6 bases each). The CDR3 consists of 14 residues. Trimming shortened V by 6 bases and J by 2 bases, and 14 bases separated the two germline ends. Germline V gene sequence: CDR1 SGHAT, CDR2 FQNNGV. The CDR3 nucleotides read TGTGCCAGCAGGTTCCTCCGGGGGCCCTACGAGCAGTACTTC. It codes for CASRFLRGPYEQYF. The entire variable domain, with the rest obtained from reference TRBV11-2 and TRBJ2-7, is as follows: EAGVAQSPRYKIIEKRQSVAFWCNPISGHATLYWYQQILGQGPKLLIQFQNNGVVDDSQLPKDRFSAERLKGVDSTLKIQPAKLEDSAVYLCASRFLRGPYEQYFGPGTRLTVT.

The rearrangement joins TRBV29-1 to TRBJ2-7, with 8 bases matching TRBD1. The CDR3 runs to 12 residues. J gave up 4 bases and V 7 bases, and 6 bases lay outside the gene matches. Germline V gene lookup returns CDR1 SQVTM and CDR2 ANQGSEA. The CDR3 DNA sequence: TGCAGCGCCGGACAGGGCTTGTACGAGCAGTACTTC. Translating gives CSAGQGLYEQYF.

CDR3: CASSLGYFESNYGYTF. DNA of the CDR3: TGCGCCAGCAGCCTCGGGTATTTTGAGTCCAACTATGGCTACACCTTC. The chain couples TRBV4-1 to TRBJ1-2, with D unclear. Per the germline V gene, CDR1 is MGHRA and CDR2 is YSYEKL. Trimming shortened V by 4 bases and J by 2 bases, and 17 bases separated the two germline ends. This CDR3 contains 16 residues.

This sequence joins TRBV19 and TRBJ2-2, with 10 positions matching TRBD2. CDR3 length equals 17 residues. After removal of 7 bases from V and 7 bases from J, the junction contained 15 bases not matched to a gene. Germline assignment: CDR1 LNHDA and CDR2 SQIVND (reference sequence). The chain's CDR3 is CASTPLGLAGAGGELFF. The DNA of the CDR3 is TGTGCCAGTACCCCGTTGGGGCTAGCGGGAGCGGGCGGGGAGCTGTTTTTT.